Given below is one T cell receptor beta chain in context. The antigen is not known. The record originates from a study of cytomegalovirus exposure and HLA in healthy donors. Points from the study as a whole: Highly shared sequence variants in one cluster were likely a sequencing artifact. The presence/absence work took it that sequencing depth was about the same across donors. Earlier analysis looked at TCR beta V segments, and most were productive about 87% or about 30% of the time.

Germline V CDR1 and CDR2: SGHRS, YFSETQ. The CDR3 length is 13 residues. V lost 7 bases and J lost 0; bases outside the gene matches: 2. The PCR ran on 60 Vbeta and 13 Jbeta primers. Produced via immunoSEQ multiplex PCR; TCRdb's table is partial and in-frame only. The data contain 150,000 to 200,000 clones, around 87% of them singletons. This clonotype was obtained from a woman younger than 35 in good health and CMV-seronegative. The J gene is TRBJ1-2, the V gene TRBV5-1; TRBD1 agrees at 8 bases. Source material: PBMCs. The CDR3 here is CASGQGPNYGYTF. CDR3 DNA: TGCGCCAGCGGACAGGGCCCTAACTATGGCTACACCTTC.